The clone carrying this TCR beta chain was picked up a small number of times. Antigen specificity is unknown. This entry belongs to a study of identical twins. Overall study results and limits: Beta clonotypes that were abundant in cord blood contained fewer insertions, a pattern absent from memory repertoires. Weaker excess sharing between twins was seen in beta out-of-frame sequences.

MiXCR, run by TCRdb on the 5' RACE reads, gives a single entry per CDR3 protein. Of 700,000 or so distinct CDR3 sequences in the sample, around 8.6% were seen once. V shed 7 bases, J shed 2 bases, and the junction held 10 bases outside the gene matches. The CDR3 loop spans 14 amino acids. The germline gives CDR1 SQVTM, CDR2 ANQGSEA. These same data were also listed under a study on yellow fever vaccine responses in identical twins.

The sample was PBMCs. The chain is built from TRBV29-1 and TRBJ1-2, with 7 bases identical to TRBD1. This clonotype was obtained from a woman aged 18 to 35 in good health. The CDR3 spells CSALQGILNYGYTF. The DNA of the CDR3 is TGCAGCGCCCTACAGGGGATCTTAAACTATGGCTACACCTTC. The full variable domain, with the rest looked up from reference TRBV29-1 and TRBJ1-2, is SAVISQKPSRDICQRGTSLTIQCQVDSQVTMMFWYRQQPGQSLTLIATANQGSEATYESGFVIDKFPISRPNLTFSTLTVSNMSPEDSSIYLCSALQGILNYGYTFGSGTRLTVV.